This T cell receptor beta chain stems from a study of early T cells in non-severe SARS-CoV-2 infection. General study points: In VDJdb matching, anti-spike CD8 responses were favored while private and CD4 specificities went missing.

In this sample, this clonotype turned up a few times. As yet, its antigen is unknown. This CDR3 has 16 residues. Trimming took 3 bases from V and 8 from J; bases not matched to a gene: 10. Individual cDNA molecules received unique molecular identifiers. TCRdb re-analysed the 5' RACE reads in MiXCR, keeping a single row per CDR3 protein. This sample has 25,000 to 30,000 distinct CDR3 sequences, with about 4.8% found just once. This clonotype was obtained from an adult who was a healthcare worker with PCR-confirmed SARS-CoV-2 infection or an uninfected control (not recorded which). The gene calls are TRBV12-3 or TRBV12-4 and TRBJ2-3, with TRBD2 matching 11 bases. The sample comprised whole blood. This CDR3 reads CASSFPVLAGAPTQYF. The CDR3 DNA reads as TGTGCCAGCAGTTTCCCGGTACTAGCGGGGGCCCCTACGCAGTATTTT.